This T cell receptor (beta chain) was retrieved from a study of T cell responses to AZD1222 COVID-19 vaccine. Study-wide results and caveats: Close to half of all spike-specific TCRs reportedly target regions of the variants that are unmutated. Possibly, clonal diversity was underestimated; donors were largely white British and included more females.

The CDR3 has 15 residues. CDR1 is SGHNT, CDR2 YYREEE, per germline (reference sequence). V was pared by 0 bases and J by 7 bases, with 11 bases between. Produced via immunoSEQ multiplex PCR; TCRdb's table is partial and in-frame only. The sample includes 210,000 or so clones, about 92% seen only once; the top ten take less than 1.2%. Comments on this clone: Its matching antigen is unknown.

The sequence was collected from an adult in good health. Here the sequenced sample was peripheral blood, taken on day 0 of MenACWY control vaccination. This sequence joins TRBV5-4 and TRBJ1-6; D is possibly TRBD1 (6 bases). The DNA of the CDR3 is TGTGCCAGCAGCTTGGCCGGACAGCGAAATTCACCCCTCCACTTT. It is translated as CASSLAGQRNSPLHF.